A selection of T cell receptor beta chains follows, all from one sample in a study of OX40 agonist ivuxolimab in advanced cancers. Libraries were prepared by immunoSEQ multiplex PCR; TCRdb keeps only in-frame clonotypes and omits some of them. Here the sample spans some 74,000 clones, about 84% being singletons. The input for sequencing was CD4+ or CD8+ T cells sorted from blood, taken in a trial of the OX40 agonist ivuxolimab. These receptor sequences come from an adult with an advanced solid tumor such as melanoma, head and neck, liver or kidney cancer. The CDR3 runs from the conserved cysteine through the conserved F or W. The order of the fields is J gene, D gene, V gene, CDR3 protein, CDR3 DNA. The D gene is left open where the match is weak.

TRBJ1-2 NA TRBV9 CASSFRQNFNYGYTF TGTGCCAGCAGCTTTCGACAGAATTTTAACTATGGCTACACCTTC
TRBJ2-1 TRBD2 TRBV7-2 CASSFEGGTYNEQFF TGTGCCAGCAGCTTCGAGGGAGGGACGTACAATGAGCAGTTCTTC
TRBJ1-2 NA TRBV9 CASSGGGAAGNYGYTF TGTGCCAGCAGCGGGGGAGGGGCTGCGGGGAACTATGGCTACACCTTC
TRBJ1-2 TRBD1 TRBV20-1 CSARQGGYTF TGCAGTGCTCGACAGGGGGGCTACACCTTC
TRBJ2-1 NA TRBV27 CASIIGNEQFF TGTGCCAGCATAATAGGTAATGAGCAGTTCTTC
TRBJ2-7 TRBD2 TRBV30 CAWTRGAGEQYF TGTGCCTGGACGCGGGGGGCTGGGGAGCAGTACTTC
TRBJ2-1 TRBD2 TRBV2 CASSPRTSGQFF TGTGCCAGCAGCCCGAGGACTAGTGGGCAGTTCTTC
TRBJ2-7 TRBD1 TRBV7-8 CASSLVRGGTEGEQYF TGTGCCAGCAGCTTAGTTCGAGGGGGCACCGAAGGCGAGCAGTACTTC
TRBJ2-3 NA TRBV30 CAWSGDTQYF TGTGCCTGGAGTGGAGATACGCAGTATTTT
TRBJ2-2 NA TRBV7-3 CASSTSGGGSTGELFF TGTGCCAGCAGCACATCAGGGGGAGGGTCCACCGGGGAGCTGTTTTTT
TRBJ1-2 NA TRBV4-2 CASSQDLGSPLGGYTF TGTGCCAGCAGCCAAGATCTGGGCAGCCCCCTGGGTGGCTACACCTTC